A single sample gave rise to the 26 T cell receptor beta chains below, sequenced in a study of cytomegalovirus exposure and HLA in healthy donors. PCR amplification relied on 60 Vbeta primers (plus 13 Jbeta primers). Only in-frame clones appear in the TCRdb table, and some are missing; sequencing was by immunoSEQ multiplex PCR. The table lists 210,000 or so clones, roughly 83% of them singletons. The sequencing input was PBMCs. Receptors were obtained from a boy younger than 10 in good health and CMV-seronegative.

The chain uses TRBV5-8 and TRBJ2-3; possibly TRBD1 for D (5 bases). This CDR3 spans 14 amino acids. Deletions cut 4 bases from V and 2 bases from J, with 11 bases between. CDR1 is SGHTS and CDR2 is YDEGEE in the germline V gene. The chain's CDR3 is CASSPDTFTDTQYF. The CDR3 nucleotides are TGTGCCAGCAGCCCGGACACCTTCACAGATACGCAGTATTTT. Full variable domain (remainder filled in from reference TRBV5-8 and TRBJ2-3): EAGVTQSPTHLIKTRGQQATLRCSPISGHTSVYWYQQALGLGLQFLLWYDEGEERNRGNFPPRFSGRQFPNYSSELNVNALELEDSALYLCASSPDTFTDTQYFGPGTRLTVL.

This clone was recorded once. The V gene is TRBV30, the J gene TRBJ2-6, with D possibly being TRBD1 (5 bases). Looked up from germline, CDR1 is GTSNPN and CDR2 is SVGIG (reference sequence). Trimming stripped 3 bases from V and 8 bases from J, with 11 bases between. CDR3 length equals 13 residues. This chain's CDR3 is CAWRRGAPNVLTF. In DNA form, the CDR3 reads TGTGCCTGGAGGCGTGGGGCGCCCAACGTCCTGACTTTC.

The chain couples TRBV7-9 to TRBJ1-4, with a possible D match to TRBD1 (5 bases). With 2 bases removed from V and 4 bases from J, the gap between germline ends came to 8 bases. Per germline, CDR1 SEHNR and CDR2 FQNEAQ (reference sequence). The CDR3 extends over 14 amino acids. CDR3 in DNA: TGTGCCAGCAGCTTATTTGACAGTAATGAAAAACTGTTTTTT. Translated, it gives CASSLFDSNEKLFF.

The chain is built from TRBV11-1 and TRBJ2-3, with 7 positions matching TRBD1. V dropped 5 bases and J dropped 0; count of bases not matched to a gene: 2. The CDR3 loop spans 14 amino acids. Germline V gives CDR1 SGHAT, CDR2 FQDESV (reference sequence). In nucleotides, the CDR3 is TGTGCCAGCAGCCCGACAGGGAGCACAGATACGCAGTATTTT. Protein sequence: CASSPTGSTDTQYF.

The CDR3 region has the DNA TGTGCCAGCACTGGGACAGGGTTTAGAACTGAAGCTTTCTTT. This gives the protein CASTGTGFRTEAFF. The genes are TRBV25-1 and TRBJ1-1, with TRBD1 identical over 9 bases. The ends lost 7 bases at V and 5 bases at J; junction bases unmatched: 8. CDR3 size: 14 residues. Germline CDR1 and CDR2: MGHDK and SYGVNS. The variable domain in full, completed from reference TRBV25-1 and TRBJ1-1, reads EADIYQTPRYLVIGTGKKITLECSQTMGHDKMYWYQQDPGMELHLIHYSYGVNSTEKGDLSSESTVSRIRTEHFPLTLESARPSHTSQYLCASTGTGFRTEAFFGQGTRLTVV.

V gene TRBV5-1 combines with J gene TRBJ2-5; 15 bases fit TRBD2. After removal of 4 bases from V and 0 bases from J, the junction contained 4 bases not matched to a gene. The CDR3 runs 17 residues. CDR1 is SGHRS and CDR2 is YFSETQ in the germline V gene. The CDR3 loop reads CASSAGLAGGYQETQYF. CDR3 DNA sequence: TGCGCCAGCAGCGCCGGACTAGCGGGGGGGTACCAAGAGACCCAGTACTTC.

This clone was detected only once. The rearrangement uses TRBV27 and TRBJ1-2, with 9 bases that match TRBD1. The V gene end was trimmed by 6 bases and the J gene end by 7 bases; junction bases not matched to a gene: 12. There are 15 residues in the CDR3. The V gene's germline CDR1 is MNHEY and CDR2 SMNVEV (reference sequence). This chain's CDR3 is CASRPTWDRVIGYTF. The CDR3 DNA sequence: TGTGCCAGCAGACCCACCTGGGACAGGGTTATTGGCTACACCTTC.

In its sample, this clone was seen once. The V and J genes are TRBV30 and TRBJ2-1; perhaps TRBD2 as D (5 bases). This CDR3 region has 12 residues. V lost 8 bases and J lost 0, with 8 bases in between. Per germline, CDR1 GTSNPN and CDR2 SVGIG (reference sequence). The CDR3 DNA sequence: TGTGCCAGTAGCGACTCCTACAATGAGCAGTTCTTC. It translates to CASSDSYNEQFF.

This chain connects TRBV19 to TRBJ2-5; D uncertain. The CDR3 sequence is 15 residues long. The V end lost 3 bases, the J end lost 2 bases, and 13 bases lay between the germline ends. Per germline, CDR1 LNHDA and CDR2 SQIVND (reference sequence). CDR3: CASSINQIRQETQYF. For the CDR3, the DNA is TGTGCCAGTAGTATTAACCAGATACGACAAGAGACCCAGTACTTC.

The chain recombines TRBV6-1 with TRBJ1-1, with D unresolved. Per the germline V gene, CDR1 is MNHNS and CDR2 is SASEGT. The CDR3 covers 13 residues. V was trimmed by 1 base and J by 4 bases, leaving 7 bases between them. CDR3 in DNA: TGTGCCAGCAGTGAAGAATGGAGCACTGAAGCTTTCTTT. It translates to CASSEEWSTEAFF.

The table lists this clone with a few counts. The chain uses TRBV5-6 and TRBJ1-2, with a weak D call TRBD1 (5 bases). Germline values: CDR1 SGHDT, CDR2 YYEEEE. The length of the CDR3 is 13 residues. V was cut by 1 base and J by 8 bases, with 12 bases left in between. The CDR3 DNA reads TGTGCCAGCAGCTTGCGGGGGTGGGGCGGCTACACCTTC. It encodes CASSLRGWGGYTF.

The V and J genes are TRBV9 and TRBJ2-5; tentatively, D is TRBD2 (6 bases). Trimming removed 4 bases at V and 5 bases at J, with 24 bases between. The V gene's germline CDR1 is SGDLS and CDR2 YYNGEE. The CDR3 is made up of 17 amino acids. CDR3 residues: CASSPQGTGSMSETQYF. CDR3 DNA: TGTGCCAGCAGCCCCCAAGGGACTGGATCGATGTCGGAGACCCAGTACTTC.

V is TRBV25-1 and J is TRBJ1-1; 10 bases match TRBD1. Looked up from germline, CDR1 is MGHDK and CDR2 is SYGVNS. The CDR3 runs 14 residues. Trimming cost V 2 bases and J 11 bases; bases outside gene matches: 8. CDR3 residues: CASSEDRGPDPAFF. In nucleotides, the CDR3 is TGTGCCAGCAGTGAAGACAGGGGGCCCGACCCGGCTTTCTTT.

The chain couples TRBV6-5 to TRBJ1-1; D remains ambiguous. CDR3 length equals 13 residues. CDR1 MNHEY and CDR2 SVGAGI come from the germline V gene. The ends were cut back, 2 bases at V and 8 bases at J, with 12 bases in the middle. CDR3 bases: TGTGCCAGCAGTTACCTTGTTACTTGGGAAGCTTTCTTT. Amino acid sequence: CASSYLVTWEAFF.

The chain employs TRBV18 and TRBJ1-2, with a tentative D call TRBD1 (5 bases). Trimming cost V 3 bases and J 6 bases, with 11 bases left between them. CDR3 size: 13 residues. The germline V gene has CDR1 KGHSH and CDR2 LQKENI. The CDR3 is CASSPRVEHGYTF. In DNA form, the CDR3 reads TGTGCCAGCTCACCCAGGGTGGAGCATGGCTACACCTTC.

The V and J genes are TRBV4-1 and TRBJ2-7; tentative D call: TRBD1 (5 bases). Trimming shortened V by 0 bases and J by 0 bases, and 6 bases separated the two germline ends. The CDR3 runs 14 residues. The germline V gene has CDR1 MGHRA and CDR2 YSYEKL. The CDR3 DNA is TGCGCCAGCAGCCAAGATGACAGCTCCTACGAGCAGTACTTC. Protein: CASSQDDSSYEQYF.

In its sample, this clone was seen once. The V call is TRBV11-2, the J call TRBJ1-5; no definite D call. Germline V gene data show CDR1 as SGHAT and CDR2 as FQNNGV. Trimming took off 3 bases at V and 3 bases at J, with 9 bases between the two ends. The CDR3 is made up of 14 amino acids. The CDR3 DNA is TGTGCCAGCAGCTTTCATGGCAACAATCAGCCCCAGCATTTT. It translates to CASSFHGNNQPQHF.

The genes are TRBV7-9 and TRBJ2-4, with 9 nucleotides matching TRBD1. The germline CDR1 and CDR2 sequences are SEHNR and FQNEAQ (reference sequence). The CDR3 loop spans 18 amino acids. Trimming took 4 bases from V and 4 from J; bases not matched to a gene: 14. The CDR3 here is CASSSILDGTGRKNIQYF. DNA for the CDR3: TGTGCCAGCAGCTCTATTTTAGACGGGACAGGGAGGAAAAACATTCAGTACTTC.

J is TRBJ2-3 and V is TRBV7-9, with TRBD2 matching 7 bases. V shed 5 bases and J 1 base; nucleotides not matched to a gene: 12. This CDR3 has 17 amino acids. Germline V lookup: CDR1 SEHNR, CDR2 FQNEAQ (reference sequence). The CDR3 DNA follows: TGTGCCAGCAGCGGCCCTCGATCTCGGGGGGGCACAGATACGCAGTATTTT. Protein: CASSGPRSRGGTDTQYF.

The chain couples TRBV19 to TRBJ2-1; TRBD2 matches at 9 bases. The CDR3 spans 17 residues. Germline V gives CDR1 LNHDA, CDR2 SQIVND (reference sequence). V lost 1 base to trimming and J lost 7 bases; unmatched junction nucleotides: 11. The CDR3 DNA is TGTGCCAGTAGTATAGGGGACTTCGCGGGAGGGGGTAATGAGCAGTTCTTC. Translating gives CASSIGDFAGGGNEQFF.

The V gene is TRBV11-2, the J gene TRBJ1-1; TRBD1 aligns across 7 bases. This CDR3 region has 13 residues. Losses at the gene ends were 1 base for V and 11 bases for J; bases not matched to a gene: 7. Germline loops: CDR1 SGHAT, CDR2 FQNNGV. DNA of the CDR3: TGTGCCAGCAGCTTAGCGGCAGGGGGTGGTGCTTTCTTT. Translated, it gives CASSLAAGGGAFF.

The DNA for the CDR3 is TGTGCCATCCCGAGGGGGCGCTCCCACACAGATACGCAGTATTTT. This sequence encodes CAIPRGRSHTDTQYF. The V and J genes are TRBV19 and TRBJ2-3; 7 positions match TRBD1. Unmatched junction bases numbered 12, after V lost 10 bases and J lost 2 bases. Germline V gene lookup returns CDR1 LNHDA and CDR2 SQIVND (reference sequence). This CDR3 has 15 amino acids.

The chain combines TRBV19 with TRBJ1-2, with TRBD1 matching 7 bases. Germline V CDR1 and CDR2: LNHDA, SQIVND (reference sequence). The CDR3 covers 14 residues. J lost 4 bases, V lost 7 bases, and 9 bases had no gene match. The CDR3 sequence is CASISDREAYGYTF. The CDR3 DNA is TGTGCCAGTATTTCTGACAGGGAGGCCTATGGCTACACCTTC.

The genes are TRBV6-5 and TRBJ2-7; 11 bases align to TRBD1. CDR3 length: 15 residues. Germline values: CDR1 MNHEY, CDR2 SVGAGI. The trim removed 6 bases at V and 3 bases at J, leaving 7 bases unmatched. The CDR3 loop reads CASSQGQGVGYEQYF. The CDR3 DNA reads TGTGCCAGCAGCCAGGGACAGGGGGTTGGCTACGAGCAGTACTTC.

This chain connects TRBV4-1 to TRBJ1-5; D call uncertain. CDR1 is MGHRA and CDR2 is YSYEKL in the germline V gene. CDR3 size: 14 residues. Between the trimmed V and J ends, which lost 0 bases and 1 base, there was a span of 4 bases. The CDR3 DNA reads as TGCGCCAGCAGCCAAGAATCGAGCAATCAGCCCCAGCATTTT. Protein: CASSQESSNQPQHF.

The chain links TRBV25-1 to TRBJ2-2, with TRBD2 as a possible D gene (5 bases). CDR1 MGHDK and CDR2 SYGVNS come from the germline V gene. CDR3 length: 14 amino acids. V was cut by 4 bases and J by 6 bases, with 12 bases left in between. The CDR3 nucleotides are TGTGCCAGCAGTGGGACGGCCGGGGCCGGGGAGCTGTTTTTT. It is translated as CASSGTAGAGELFF. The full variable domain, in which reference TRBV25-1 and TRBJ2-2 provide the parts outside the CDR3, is EADIYQTPRYLVIGTGKKITLECSQTMGHDKMYWYQQDPGMELHLIHYSYGVNSTEKGDLSSESTVSRIRTEHFPLTLESARPSHTSQYLCASSGTAGAGELFFGEGSRLTVL.